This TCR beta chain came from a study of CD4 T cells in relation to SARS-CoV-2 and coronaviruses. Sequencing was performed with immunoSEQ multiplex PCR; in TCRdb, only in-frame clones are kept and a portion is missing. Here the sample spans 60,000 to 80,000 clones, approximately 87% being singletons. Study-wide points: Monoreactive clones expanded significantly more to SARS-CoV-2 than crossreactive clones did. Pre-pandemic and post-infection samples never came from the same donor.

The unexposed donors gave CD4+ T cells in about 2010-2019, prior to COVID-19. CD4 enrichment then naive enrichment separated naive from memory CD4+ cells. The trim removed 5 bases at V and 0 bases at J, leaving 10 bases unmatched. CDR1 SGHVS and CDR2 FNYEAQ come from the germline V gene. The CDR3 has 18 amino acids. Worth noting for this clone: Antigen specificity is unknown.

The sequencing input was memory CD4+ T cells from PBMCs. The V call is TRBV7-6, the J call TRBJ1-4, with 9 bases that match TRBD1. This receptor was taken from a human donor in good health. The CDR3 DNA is TGTGCCAGCAGCCGCACCCAAAGGGACAGGGCAACTAATGAAAAACTGTTTTTT. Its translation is CASSRTQRDRATNEKLFF.